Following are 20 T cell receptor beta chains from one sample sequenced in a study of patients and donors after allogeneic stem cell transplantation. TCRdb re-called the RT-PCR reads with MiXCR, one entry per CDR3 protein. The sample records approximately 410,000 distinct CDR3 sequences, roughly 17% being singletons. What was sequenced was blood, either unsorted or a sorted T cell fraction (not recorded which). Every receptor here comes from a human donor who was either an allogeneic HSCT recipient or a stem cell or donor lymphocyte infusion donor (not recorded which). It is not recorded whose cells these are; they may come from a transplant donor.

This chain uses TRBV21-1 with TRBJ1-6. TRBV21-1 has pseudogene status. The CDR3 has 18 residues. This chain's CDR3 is CASSKGRSVEGRNSPLHF. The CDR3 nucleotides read TGTGCCAGCAGCAAAGGACGCTCGGTGGAGGGCCGAAATTCACCCCTCCACTTT.

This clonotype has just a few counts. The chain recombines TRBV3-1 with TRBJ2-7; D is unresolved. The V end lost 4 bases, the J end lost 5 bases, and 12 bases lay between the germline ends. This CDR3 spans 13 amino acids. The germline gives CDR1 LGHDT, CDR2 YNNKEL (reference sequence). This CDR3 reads CASSRAPPHEQYF. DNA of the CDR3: TGTGCCAGCAGCCGGGCACCTCCTCACGAGCAGTACTTC.

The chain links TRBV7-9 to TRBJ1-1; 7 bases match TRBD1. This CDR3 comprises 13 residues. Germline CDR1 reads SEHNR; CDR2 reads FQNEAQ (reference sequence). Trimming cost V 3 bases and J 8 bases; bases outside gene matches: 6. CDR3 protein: CASSFTQGGEAFF. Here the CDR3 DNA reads TGTGCCAGCAGCTTTACCCAGGGGGGGGAAGCTTTCTTT.

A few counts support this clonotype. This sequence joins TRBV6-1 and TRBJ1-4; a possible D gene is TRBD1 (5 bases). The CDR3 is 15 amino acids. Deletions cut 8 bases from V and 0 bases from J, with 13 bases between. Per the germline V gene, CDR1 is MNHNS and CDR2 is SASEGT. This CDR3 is CASWRQGTTNEKLFF. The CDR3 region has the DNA TGTGCCAGCTGGCGTCAGGGAACAACTAATGAAAAACTGTTTTTT.

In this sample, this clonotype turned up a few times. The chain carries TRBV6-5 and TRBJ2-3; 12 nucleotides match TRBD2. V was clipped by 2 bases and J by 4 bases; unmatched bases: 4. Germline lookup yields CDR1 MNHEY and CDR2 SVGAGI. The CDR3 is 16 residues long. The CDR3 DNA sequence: TGTGCCAGCAGTTACGGGGGACTAGCGGGCCCAGATACGCAGTATTTT. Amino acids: CASSYGGLAGPDTQYF.

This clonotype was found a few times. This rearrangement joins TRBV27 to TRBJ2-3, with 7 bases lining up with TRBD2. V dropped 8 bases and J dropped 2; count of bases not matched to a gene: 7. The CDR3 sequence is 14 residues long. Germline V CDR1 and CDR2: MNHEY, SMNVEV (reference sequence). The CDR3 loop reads CASGRAGFTDTQYF. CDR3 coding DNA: TGTGCCAGCGGGAGGGCCGGCTTCACAGATACGCAGTATTTT.

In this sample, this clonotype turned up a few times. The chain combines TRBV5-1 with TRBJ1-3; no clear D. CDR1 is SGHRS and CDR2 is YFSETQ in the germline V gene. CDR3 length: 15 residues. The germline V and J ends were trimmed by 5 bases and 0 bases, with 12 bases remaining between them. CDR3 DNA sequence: TGCGCCAGCAGACCTGGACCGAACTCTGGAAACACCATATATTTT. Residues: CASRPGPNSGNTIYF.

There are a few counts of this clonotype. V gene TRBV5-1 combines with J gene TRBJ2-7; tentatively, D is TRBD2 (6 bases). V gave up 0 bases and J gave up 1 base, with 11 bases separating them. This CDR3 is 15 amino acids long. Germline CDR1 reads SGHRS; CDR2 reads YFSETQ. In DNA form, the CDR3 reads TGCGCCAGCAGCTTGGGGGCCAGCGGGTCCTACGAGCAGTACTTC. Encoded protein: CASSLGASGSYEQYF.

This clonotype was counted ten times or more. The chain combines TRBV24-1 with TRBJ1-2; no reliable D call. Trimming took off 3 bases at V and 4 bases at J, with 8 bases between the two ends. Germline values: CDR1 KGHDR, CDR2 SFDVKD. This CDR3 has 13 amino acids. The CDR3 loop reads CATSDPRAYGYTF. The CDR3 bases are TGTGCCACCAGTGATCCCCGGGCCTATGGCTACACCTTC.

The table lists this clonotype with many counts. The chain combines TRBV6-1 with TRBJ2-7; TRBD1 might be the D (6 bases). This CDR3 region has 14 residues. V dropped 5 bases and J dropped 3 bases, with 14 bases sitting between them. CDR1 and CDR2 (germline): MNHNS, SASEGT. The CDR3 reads CASSQTQGIYEQYF. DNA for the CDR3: TGTGCCAGCAGTCAGACCCAGGGGATCTACGAGCAGTACTTC.

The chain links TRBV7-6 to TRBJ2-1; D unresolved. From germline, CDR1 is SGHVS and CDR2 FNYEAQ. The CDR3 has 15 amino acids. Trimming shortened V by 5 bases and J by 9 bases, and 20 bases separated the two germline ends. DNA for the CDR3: TGTGCCAGCAGCCCAAATCCGTCCTATTCGGTTGAGCAGTTCTTC. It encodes CASSPNPSYSVEQFF.

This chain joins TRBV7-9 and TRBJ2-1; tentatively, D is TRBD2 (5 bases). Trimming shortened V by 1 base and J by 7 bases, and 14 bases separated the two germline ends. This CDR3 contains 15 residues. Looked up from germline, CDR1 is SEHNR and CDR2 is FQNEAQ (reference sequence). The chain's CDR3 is CASSLGTRSINEQFF. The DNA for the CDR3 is TGTGCCAGCAGCTTAGGGACTCGCTCGATAAATGAGCAGTTCTTC.

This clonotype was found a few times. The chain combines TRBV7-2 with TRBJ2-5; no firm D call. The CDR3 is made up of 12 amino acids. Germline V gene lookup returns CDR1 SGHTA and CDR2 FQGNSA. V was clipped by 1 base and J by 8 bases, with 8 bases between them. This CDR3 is CASSLDLGTQYF. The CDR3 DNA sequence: TGTGCCAGCAGCTTAGATTTAGGTACCCAGTACTTC.

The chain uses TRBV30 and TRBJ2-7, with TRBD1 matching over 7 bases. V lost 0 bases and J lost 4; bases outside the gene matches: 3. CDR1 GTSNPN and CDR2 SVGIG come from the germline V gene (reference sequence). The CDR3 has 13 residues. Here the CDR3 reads CAWSVDRIYEQYF. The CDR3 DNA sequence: TGTGCCTGGAGTGTGGACAGGATATACGAGCAGTACTTC.

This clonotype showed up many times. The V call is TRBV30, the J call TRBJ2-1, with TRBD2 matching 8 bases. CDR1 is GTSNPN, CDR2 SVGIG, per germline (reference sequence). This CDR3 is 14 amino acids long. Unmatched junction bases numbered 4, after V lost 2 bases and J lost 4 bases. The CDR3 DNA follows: TGTGCCTGGAGTAGGCTAGCGGGTTACAATGAGCAGTTCTTC. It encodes CAWSRLAGYNEQFF.

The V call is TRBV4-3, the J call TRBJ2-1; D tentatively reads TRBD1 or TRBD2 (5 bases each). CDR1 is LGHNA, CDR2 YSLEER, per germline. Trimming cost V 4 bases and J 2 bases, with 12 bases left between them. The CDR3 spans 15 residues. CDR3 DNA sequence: TGCGCCAGCAGCCCCGGACTGGACACCTACAATGAGCAGTTCTTC. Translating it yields CASSPGLDTYNEQFF.

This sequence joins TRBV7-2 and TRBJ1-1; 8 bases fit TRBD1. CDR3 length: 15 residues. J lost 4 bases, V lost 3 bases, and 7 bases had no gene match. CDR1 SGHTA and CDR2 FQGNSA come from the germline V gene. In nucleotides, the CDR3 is TGTGCCAGCAGCTTGGACAGGGTGGTTAGCACTGAAGCTTTCTTT. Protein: CASSLDRVVSTEAFF.

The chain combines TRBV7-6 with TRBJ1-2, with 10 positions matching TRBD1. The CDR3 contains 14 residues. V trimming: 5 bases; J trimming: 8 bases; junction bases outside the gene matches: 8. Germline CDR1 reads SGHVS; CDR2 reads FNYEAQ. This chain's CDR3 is CASSPDRGVLGYTF. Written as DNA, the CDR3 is TGTGCCAGCAGCCCGGACAGGGGGGTTTTGGGCTACACCTTC.

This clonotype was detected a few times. CDR3 DNA: TGCAGTGCTAGGGACGTACAGAAGGCGGGGGAATCCCTCAATGAGCAGTTCTTC. This codes for CSARDVQKAGESLNEQFF. The chain uses TRBV20-1 and TRBJ2-1; 7 bases are a match to TRBD2. Germline loops: CDR1 DFQATT, CDR2 SNEGSKA (reference sequence). J was trimmed by 6 bases and V by 3 bases; bases with no gene match: 20. This CDR3 has 18 amino acids.

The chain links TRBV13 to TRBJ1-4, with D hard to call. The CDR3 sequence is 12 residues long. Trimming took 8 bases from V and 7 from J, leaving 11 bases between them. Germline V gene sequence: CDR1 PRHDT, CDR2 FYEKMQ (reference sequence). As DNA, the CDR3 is TGTGCCAGCGAACTCCCCCCTGAAAAACTGTTTTTT. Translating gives CASELPPEKLFF.